This T cell receptor beta chain was profiled in a study of blood T cell repertoires in COVID-19. Study details: The origin of the acute and convalescent COVID-19 samples was the United States, Italy and Spain. In each case, the material was cDNA or gDNA derived from T cells, B-cell-depleted T cells, or PBMCs.

V was trimmed by 2 bases and J by 6 bases, leaving 16 bases between them. Germline CDR1 is LNHDA and CDR2 is SQIVND (reference sequence). CDR3 length equals 15 residues. Generated by immunoSEQ multiplex PCR, the TCRdb table keeps only in-frame clones and is missing some. The sample records about 190,000 clones, around 84% being singletons. The chain links TRBV19 to TRBJ1-2; D might be TRBD1 (5 bases). This sequence was found in a man younger than 40 with active or convalescent COVID-19. The sequencing sample was made of peripheral blood. This CDR3 is CASSISVQGGNGYTF. CDR3 DNA: TGTGCCAGTAGTATATCGGTCCAGGGTGGGAATGGCTACACCTTC.